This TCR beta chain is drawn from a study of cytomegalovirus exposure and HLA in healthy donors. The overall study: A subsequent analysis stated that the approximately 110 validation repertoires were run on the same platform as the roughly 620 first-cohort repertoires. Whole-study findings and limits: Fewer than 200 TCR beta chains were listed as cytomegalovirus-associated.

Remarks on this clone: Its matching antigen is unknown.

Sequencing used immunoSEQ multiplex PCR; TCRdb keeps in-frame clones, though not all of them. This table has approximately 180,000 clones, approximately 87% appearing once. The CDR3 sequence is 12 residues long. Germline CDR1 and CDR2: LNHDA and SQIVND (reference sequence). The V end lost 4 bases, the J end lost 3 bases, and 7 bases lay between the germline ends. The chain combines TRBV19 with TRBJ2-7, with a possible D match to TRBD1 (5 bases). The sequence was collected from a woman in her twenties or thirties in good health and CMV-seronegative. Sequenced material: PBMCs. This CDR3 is CASSNGHYEQYF. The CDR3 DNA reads TGTGCCAGTAGTAACGGACACTACGAGCAGTACTTC.